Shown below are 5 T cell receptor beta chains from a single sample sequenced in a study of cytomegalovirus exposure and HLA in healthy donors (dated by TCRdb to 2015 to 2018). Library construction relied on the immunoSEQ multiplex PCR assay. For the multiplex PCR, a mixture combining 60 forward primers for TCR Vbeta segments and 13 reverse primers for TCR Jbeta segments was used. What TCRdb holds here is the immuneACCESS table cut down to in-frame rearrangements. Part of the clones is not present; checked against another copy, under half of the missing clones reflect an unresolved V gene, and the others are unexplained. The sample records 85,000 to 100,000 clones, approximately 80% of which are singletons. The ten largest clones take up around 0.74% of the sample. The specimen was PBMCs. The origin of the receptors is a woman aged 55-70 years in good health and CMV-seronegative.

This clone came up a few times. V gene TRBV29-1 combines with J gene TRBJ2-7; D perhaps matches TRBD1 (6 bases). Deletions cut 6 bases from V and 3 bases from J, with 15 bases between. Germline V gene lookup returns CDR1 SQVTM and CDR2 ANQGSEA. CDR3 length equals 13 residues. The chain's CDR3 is CSVGGGQSYEQYF. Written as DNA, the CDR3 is TGCAGCGTCGGCGGAGGACAGAGCTACGAGCAGTACTTC.

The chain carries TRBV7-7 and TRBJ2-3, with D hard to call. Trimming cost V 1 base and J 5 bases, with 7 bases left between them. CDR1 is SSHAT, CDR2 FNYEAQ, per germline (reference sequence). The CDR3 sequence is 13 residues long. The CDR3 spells CASSLDIEDTQYF. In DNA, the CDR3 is TGTGCCAGCAGCTTAGACATCGAAGATACGCAGTATTTT.

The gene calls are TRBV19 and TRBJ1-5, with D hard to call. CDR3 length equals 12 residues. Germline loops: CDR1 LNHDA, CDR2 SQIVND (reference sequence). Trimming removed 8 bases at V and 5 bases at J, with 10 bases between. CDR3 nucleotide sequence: TGTGCCAGTGGAGGGAGCCATCAGCCCCAGCATTTT. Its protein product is CASGGSHQPQHF. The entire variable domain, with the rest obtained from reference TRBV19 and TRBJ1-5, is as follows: DGGITQSPKYLFRKEGQNVTLSCEQNLNHDAMYWYRQDPGQGLRLIYYSQIVNDFQKGDIAEGYSVSREKKESFPLTVTSAQKNPTAFYLCASGGSHQPQHFGDGTRLSIL.

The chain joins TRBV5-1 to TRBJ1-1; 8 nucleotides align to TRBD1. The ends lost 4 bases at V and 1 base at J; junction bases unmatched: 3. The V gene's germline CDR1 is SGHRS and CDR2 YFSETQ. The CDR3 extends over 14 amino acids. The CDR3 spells CASSDTGGNTEAFF. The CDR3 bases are TGCGCCAGCAGCGACACAGGGGGGAACACTGAAGCTTTCTTT.

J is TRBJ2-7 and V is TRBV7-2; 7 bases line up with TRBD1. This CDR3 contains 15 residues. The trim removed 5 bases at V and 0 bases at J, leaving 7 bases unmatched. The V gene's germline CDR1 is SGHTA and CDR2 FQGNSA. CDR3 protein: CASSNRGASSYEQYF. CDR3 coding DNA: TGTGCCAGCAGCAACAGGGGTGCCAGCTCCTACGAGCAGTACTTC. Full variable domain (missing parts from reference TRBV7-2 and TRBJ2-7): GAGVSQSPSNKVTEKGKDVELRCDPISGHTALYWYRQSLGQGLEFLIYFQGNSAPDKSGLPSDRFSAERTGGSVSTLTIQRTQQEDSAVYLCASSNRGASSYEQYFGPGTRLTVT.